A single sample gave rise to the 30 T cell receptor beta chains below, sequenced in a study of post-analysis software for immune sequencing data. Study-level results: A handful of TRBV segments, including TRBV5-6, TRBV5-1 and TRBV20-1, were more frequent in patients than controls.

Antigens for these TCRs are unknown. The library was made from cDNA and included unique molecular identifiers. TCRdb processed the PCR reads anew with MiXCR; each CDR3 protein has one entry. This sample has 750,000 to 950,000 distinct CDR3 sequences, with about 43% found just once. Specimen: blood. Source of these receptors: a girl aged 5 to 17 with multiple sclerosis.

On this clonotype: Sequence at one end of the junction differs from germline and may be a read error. This chain's CDR3 is CASNLGRPNTEAFF. In DNA, the CDR3 is TGTGCCAGCAACCTCGGGAGACCGAACACCGAAGCTTTCTTT. This chain connects TRBV12-3 or TRBV12-4 to TRBJ1-1, with no clear D. The CDR3 covers 14 residues.

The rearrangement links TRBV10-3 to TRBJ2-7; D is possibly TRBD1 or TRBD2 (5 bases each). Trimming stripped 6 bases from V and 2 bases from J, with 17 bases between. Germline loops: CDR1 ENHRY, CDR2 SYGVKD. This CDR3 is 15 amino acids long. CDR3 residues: CAIRTAERSPYEQYF. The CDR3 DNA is TGTGCCATCAGGACAGCGGAGCGCAGTCCCTACGAGCAGTACTTC.

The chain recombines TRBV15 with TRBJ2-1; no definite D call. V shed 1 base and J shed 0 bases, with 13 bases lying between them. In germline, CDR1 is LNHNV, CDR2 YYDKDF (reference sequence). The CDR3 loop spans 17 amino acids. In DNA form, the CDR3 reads TGTGCCACCAGCAGAGTTCTGCGCATAAGCTCCTACAATGAGCAGTTCTTC. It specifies CATSRVLRISSYNEQFF.

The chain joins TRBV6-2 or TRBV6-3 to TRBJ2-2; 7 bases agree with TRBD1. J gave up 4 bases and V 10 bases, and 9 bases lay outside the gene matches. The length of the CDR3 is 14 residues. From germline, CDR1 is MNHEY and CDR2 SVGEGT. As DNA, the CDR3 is TGTGCCACCGACGCGAGACAGGGCACCGGGGAGCTGTTTTTT. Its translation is CATDARQGTGELFF.

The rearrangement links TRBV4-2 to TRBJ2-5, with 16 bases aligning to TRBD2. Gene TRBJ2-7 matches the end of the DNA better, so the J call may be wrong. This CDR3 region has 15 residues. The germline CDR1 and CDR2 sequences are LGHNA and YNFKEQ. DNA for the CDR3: TGTGCCACCCCGGGACTAGCGGGGGGGTCGGACGAGCAGTACTTC. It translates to CATPGLAGGSDEQYF.

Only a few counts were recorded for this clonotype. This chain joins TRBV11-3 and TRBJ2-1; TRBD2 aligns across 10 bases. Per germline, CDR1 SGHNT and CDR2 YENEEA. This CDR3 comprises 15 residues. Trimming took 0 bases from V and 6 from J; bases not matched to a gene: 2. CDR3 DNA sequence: TGTGCCAGCAGCTTAGATTGGACTAGCGGCAATGAGCAGTTCTTC. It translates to CASSLDWTSGNEQFF.

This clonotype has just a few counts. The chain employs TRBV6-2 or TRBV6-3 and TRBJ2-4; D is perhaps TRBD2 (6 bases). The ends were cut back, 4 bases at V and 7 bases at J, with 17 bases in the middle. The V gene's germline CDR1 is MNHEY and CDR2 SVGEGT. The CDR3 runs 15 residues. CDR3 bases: TGTGCCAGCAGTTTGATAGCGGACCCGAGGAACATTCAGTACTTC. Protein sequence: CASSLIADPRNIQYF.

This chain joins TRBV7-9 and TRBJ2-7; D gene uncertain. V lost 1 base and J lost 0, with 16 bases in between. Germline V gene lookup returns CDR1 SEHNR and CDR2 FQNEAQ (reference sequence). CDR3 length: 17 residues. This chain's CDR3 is CASSLDGLGGSSYEQYF. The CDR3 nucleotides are TGTGCCAGCAGCTTAGATGGGTTGGGCGGAAGCTCCTACGAGCAGTACTTC.

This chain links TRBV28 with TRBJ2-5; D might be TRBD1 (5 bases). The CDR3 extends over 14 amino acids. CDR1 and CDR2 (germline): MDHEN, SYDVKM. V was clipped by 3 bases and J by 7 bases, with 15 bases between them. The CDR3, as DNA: TGTGCCAGCAGTTTGTTGGCGAATAGGGGGACCCAGTACTTC. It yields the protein CASSLLANRGTQYF.

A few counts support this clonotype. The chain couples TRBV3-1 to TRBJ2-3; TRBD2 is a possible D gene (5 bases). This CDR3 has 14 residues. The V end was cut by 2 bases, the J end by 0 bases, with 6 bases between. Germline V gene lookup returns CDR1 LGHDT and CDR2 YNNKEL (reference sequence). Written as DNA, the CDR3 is TGTGCCAGCAGCCAACTAGCTAGCACAGATACGCAGTATTTT. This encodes CASSQLASTDTQYF.

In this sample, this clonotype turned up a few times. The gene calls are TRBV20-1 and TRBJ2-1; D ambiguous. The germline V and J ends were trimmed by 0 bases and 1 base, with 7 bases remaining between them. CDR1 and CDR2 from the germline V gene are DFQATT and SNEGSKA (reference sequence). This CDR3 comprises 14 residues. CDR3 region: CSAREHGSYNEQFF. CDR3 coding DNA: TGCAGTGCTAGAGAGCATGGTTCCTACAATGAGCAGTTCTTC.

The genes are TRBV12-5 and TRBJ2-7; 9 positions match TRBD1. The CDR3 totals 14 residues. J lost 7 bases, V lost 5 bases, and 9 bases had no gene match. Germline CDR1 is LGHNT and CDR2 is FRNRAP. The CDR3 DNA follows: TGTGCTAGTGGTCCGGACAGGGGATTAGGGGAGCAGTACTTC. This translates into CASGPDRGLGEQYF.

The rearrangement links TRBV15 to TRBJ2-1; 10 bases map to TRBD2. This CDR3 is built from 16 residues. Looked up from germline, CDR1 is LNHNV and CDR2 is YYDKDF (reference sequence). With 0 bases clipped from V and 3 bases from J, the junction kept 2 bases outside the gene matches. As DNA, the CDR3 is TGTGCCACCAGCAGAGAACTAGCGGGATTCTACAATGAGCAGTTCTTC. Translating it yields CATSRELAGFYNEQFF. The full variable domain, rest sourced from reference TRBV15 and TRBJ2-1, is DAMVIQNPRYQVTQFGKPVTLSCSQTLNHNVMYWYQQKSSQAPKLLFHYYDKDFNNEADTPDNFQSRRPNTSFCFLDIRSPGLGDTAMYLCATSRELAGFYNEQFFGPGTRLTVL.

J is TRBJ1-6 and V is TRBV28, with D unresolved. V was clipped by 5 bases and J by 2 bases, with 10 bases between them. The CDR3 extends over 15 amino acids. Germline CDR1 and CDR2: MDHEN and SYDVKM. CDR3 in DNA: TGTGCCAGCAGTGCTCCTGGGCCCTATAATTCACCCCTCCACTTT. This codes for CASSAPGPYNSPLHF. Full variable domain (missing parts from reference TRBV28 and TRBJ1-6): DVKVTQSSRYLVKRTGEKVFLECVQDMDHENMFWYRQDPGLGLRLIYFSYDVKMKEKGDIPEGYSVSREKKERFSLILESASTNQTSMYLCASSAPGPYNSPLHFGNGTRLTVT.

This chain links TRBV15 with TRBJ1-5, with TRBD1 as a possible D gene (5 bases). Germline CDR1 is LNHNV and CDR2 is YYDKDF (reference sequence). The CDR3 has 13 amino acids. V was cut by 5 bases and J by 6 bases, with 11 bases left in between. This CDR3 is CATSDSLAQPQHF. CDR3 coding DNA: TGTGCCACCAGCGACAGTTTGGCTCAGCCCCAGCATTTT.

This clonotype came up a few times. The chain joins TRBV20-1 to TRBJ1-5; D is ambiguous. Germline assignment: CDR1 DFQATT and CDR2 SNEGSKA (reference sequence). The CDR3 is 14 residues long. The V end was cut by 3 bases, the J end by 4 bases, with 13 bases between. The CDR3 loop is CSASFAETNQPQHF. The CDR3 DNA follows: TGCAGTGCTAGCTTCGCGGAAACAAATCAGCCCCAGCATTTT.

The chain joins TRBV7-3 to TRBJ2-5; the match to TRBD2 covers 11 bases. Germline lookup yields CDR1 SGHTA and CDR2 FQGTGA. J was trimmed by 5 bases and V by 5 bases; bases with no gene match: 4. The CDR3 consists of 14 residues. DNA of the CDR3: TGTGCCAGCAGCCCTAGCGGGAGGCGGGAGACCCAGTACTTC. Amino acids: CASSPSGRRETQYF.

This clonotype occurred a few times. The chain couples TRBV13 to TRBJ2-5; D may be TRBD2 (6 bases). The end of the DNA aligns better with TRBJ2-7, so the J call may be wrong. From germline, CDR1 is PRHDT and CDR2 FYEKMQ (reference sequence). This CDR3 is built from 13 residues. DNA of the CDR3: TGTGCCAGCAGCTTAAGACCGGGAGACGAGCAGTACTTC. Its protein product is CASSLRPGDEQYF.

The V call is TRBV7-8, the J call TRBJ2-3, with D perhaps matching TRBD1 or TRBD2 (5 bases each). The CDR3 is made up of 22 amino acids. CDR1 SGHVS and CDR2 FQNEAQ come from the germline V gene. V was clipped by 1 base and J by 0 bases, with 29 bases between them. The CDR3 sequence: CASSLVPLKRGSRTVSTDTQYF. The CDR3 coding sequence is TGTGCCAGCAGCTTAGTTCCTCTTAAGAGGGGTTCACGAACGGTTAGCACAGATACGCAGTATTTT. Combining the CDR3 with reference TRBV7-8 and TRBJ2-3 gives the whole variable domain GAGVSQSPRYKVAKRGQDVALRCDPISGHVSLFWYQQALGQGPEFLTYFQNEAQLDKSGLPSDRFFAERPEGSVSTLKIQRTQQEDSAVYLCASSLVPLKRGSRTVSTDTQYFGPGTRLTVL.

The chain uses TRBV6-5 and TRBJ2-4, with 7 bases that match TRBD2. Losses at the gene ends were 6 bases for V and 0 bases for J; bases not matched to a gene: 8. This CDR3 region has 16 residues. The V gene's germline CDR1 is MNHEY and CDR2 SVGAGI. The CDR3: CASSPSGTLAKNIQYF. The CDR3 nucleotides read TGTGCCAGCAGCCCTAGCGGAACTCTAGCCAAAAACATTCAGTACTTC.

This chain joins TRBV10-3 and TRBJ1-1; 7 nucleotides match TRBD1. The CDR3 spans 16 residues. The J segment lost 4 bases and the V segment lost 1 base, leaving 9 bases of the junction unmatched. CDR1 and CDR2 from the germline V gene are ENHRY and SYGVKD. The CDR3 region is CAISELRRGRSTEAFF. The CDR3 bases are TGTGCCATCAGTGAGTTACGCAGGGGGAGAAGCACTGAAGCTTTCTTT.

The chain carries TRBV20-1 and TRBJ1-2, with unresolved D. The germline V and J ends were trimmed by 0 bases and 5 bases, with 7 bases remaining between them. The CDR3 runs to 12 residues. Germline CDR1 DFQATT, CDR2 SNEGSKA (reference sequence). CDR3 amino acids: CSARDMAYGYTF. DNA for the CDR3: TGCAGTGCTAGAGATATGGCGTATGGCTACACCTTC.

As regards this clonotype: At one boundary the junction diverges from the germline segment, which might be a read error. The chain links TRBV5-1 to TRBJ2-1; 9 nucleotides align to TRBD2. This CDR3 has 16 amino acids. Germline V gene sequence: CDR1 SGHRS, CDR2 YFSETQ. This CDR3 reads CASSPGGLAGYNGQFF. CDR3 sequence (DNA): TGCGCCAGCAGCCCGGGCGGGCTAGCGGGGTACAATGGGCAGTTCTTC.

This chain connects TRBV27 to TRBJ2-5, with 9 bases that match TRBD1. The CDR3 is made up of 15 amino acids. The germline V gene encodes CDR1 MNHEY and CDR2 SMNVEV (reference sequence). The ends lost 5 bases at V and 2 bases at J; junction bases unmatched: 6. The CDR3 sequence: CASSAGQGPQETQYF. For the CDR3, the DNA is TGTGCCAGCAGTGCGGGACAGGGTCCACAAGAGACCCAGTACTTC.

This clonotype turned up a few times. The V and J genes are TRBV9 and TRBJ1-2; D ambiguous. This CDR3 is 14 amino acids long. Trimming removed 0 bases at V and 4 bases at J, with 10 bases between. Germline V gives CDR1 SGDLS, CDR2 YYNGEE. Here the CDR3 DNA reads TGTGCCAGCAGCGTAGATACCGACGGCTATGGCTACACCTTC. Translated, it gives CASSVDTDGYGYTF.

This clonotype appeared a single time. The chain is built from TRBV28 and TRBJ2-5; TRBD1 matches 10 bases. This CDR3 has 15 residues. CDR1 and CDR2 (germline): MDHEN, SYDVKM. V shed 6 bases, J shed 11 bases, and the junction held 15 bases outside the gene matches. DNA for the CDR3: TGTGCCAGCAGCAAAAACCCGGGACAGGGGAGGGAGCAGTACTTC. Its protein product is CASSKNPGQGREQYF.

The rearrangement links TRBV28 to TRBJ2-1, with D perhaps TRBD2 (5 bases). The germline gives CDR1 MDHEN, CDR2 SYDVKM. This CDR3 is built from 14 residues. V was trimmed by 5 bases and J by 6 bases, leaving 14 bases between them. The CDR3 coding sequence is TGTGCCAGCAGTACCCGGACTGTCGGCAATGAGCAGTTCTTC. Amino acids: CASSTRTVGNEQFF. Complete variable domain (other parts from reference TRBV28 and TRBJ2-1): DVKVTQSSRYLVKRTGEKVFLECVQDMDHENMFWYRQDPGLGLRLIYFSYDVKMKEKGDIPEGYSVSREKKERFSLILESASTNQTSMYLCASSTRTVGNEQFFGPGTRLTVL.

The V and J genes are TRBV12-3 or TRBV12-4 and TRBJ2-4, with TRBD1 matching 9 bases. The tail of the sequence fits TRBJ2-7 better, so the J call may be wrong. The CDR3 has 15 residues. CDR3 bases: TGTGCCAGCAGTTCGTCCGGGACAGGGATCGCCGAGCAGTACTTC. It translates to CASSSSGTGIAEQYF.

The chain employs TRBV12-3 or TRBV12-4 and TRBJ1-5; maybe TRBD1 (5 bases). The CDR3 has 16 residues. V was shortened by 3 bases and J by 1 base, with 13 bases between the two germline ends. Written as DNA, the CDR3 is TGTGCCAGCAGTTTGGCGGGGGAGGTCAGCAATCAGCCCCAGCATTTT. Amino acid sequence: CASSLAGEVSNQPQHF.

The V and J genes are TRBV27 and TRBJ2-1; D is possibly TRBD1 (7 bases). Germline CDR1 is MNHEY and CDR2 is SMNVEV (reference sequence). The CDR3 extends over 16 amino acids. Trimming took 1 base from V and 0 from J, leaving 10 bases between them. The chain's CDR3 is CASSLWQGGSYNEQFF. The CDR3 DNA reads TGTGCCAGCAGTTTATGGCAGGGGGGCTCCTACAATGAGCAGTTCTTC.